Below, 11 T cell receptor beta chains from the same sample are listed, as sequenced in a study of CD8+ T cells in alopecia areata. Once RNA had been extracted, it was reverse transcribed into cDNA to act as the sequencing template. The assay was immunoSEQ multiplex PCR, and TCRdb's table has in-frame clones only and misses some. This sample yields tens of thousands of clones, of which 55% to 75% are seen a single time; roughly 18% belongs to the top ten. The input for sequencing was CD8+ T cells sorted from blood, taken at week 0. These receptors were taken from a human donor with alopecia areata.

This chain uses TRBV6-5 with TRBJ2-3; no firm D call. The CDR3 has 14 amino acids. The germline V and J ends were trimmed by 4 bases and 0 bases, with 8 bases remaining between them. Germline CDR1 reads MNHEY; CDR2 reads SVGAGI. CDR3 bases: TGTGCCAGCAGTTTAACCGTTAGCACAGATACGCAGTATTTT. Its translation: CASSLTVSTDTQYF.

This chain joins TRBV27 and TRBJ2-3; TRBD1 agrees at 7 bases. This CDR3 is built from 16 residues. Unmatched junction bases numbered 13, after V lost 8 bases and J lost 2 bases. Germline CDR1 reads MNHEY; CDR2 reads SMNVEV (reference sequence). The CDR3 protein is CASGTPGTAFTDTQYF. The CDR3 nucleotides are TGTGCCAGCGGAACCCCCGGGACAGCGTTCACAGATACGCAGTATTTT.

This clone was seen only once. This sequence joins TRBV27 and TRBJ2-6, with D unclear. This CDR3 has 16 amino acids. Between the trimmed V and J ends, which lost 6 bases and 0 bases, there was a span of 12 bases. CDR1 is MNHEY and CDR2 is SMNVEV in the germline V gene (reference sequence). CDR3 DNA: TGTGCCAGCAGACCGTCCGACTTCTCTGGGGCCAACGTCCTGACTTTC. It encodes CASRPSDFSGANVLTF.

The rearrangement uses TRBV5-1 and TRBJ2-3; 8 nucleotides align to TRBD2. Germline loops: CDR1 SGHRS, CDR2 YFSETQ. V lost 2 bases, J lost 3 bases, and 8 bases stayed unmatched. This CDR3 has 16 amino acids. Written as DNA, the CDR3 is TGCGCCAGCAGCTTTACCGGGACTAGGATGACAGATACGCAGTATTTT. It yields the protein CASSFTGTRMTDTQYF.

The gene calls are TRBV30 and TRBJ1-2, with D possibly matching TRBD1 (5 bases). The CDR3 is made up of 13 amino acids. Trimming pared 3 bases from V and 3 bases from J, leaving 11 bases between. Looked up from germline, CDR1 is GTSNPN and CDR2 is SVGIG (reference sequence). CDR3 sequence: CAWSDGGYYGYTF. DNA for the CDR3: TGTGCCTGGAGCGATGGGGGGTACTATGGCTACACCTTC.

This clone was detected only a few times. A junction end diverges from the germline sequence, so it may reflect a read error. This rearrangement joins TRBV5-1 to TRBJ2-5, with 8 bases matching TRBD2. The CDR3 is made up of 14 amino acids. Per the germline V gene, CDR1 is SGHRS and CDR2 is YFSETQ. The CDR3 bases are TGTGCCAGCGGGGGACTCACTTCCGAAGAGACCCAGTACTTC. It specifies CASGGLTSEETQYF.

The gene calls are TRBV5-1 and TRBJ2-3; D might be TRBD2 (6 bases). Trimming took off 0 bases at V and 8 bases at J, with 19 bases between the two ends. CDR1 and CDR2 from the germline V gene are SGHRS and YFSETQ. The CDR3 loop spans 16 amino acids. DNA of the CDR3: TGCGCCAGCAGCTTGGTCACGGGGGACCCGAGGGGTACGCAGTATTTT. Residues: CASSLVTGDPRGTQYF.

This clone has only a few counts. The V gene is TRBV14, the J gene TRBJ2-1; 8 nucleotides agree with TRBD2. CDR3 length: 15 residues. After removal of 0 bases from V and 5 bases from J, the junction contained 3 bases not matched to a gene. Germline V gene lookup returns CDR1 SGHDN and CDR2 FVKESK. The CDR3 sequence: CASSQDSGTNNEQFF. CDR3 sequence (DNA): TGTGCCAGCAGCCAAGATAGCGGGACGAACAATGAGCAGTTCTTC.

The V and J genes are TRBV27 and TRBJ1-1, with D possibly TRBD1 on 6 matching bases. With 8 bases removed from V and 3 bases from J, the gap between germline ends came to 13 bases. The CDR3 runs to 13 residues. Germline CDR1 and CDR2: MNHEY and SMNVEV (reference sequence). CDR3 sequence (DNA): TGTGCCAGCCGTATAGGGGGGGACACTGAAGCTTTCTTT. Amino acids: CASRIGGDTEAFF.

The CDR3 is CSVAGGFSDYEQYF. The DNA of the CDR3 is TGCAGCGTTGCAGGGGGCTTTTCGGACTACGAGCAGTACTTC. The V and J genes are TRBV29-1 and TRBJ2-7; 8 bases align to TRBD1. The CDR3 is made up of 14 amino acids. The junction had 8 bases not matched to a gene; V was cut back by 4 bases and J by 3 bases. Germline values: CDR1 SQVTM, CDR2 ANQGSEA.

This chain joins TRBV13 and TRBJ1-2, with unresolved D. Germline V gene lookup returns CDR1 PRHDT and CDR2 FYEKMQ (reference sequence). Trimming left V 4 bases short and J 4 bases short, with 4 bases between. The CDR3 has 11 residues. CDR3 loop: CASSSIYGYTF. CDR3 sequence (DNA): TGTGCCAGCAGCTCAATCTATGGCTACACCTTC.